Following are 18 T cell receptor beta chains from one sample sequenced in a study of T cell responses to AZD1222 COVID-19 vaccine listed by TCRdb under 2021. The label giving this sample's time point can be read as: baseline before first vaccination. The receptor library was made with the immunoSEQ multiplex PCR assay. TCRdb provides this immuneACCESS table in a form limited to in-frame rearrangements. Some clones are lacking; in checked studies, under half of them reflect an unresolved V gene, and why the rest are absent is not known. Counted in this sample were approximately 170,000 clones; roughly nine tenths of them appeared once. The top ten hold about 6.9% of the sample. The sample in question was peripheral blood, obtained on day 0 of AZD1222 vaccination. The receptors come from an adult in good health.

The chain recombines TRBV3-1 (or the pseudogene TRBV3-2) with TRBJ1-6, with D perhaps TRBD1 (6 bases). CDR3 length equals 14 residues. CDR1 and CDR2 from the germline V gene are LGHDT and YNNKEL (reference sequence). Trimming left V 2 bases short and J 10 bases short, with 12 bases between. The CDR3 loop is CASSQLSGESPLHF. The DNA for the CDR3 is TGTGCCAGCAGCCAACTGTCAGGGGAATCACCCCTCCACTTT.

This chain joins TRBV29-1 and TRBJ1-2, with D maybe TRBD1 (6 bases). The CDR3 runs to 13 residues. Per germline, CDR1 SQVTM and CDR2 ANQGSEA. V lost 6 bases and J lost 6, with 17 bases in between. Here the CDR3 reads CSVSRTGMDGYTF. The CDR3 DNA is TGCAGCGTCTCTCGAACAGGGATGGATGGCTACACCTTC. Together with reference TRBV29-1 and TRBJ1-2, the CDR3 gives the full variable domain: SAVISQKPSRDICQRGTSLTIQCQVDSQVTMMFWYRQQPGQSLTLIATANQGSEATYESGFVIDKFPISRPNLTFSTLTVSNMSPEDSSIYLCSVSRTGMDGYTFGSGTRLTVV.

This sequence joins TRBV5-1 and TRBJ1-4; TRBD1 agrees at 9 bases. This CDR3 has 14 amino acids. In germline, CDR1 is SGHRS, CDR2 YFSETQ. The V segment lost 4 bases and the J segment 4 bases; nucleotides outside the gene matches: 2. CDR3 protein: CASSTGQGNEKLFF. In nucleotides, the CDR3 is TGCGCCAGCAGCACGGGACAGGGTAATGAAAAACTGTTTTTT.

The rearrangement uses TRBV7-2 and TRBJ2-6; 7 bases are shared with TRBD1. After removal of 5 bases from V and 0 bases from J, the junction contained 7 bases not matched to a gene. CDR1 SGHTA and CDR2 FQGNSA come from the germline V gene. The CDR3 extends over 17 amino acids. The CDR3 coding sequence is TGTGCCAGCAGCCCCAGGGGGTTTACCTCTGGGGCCAACGTCCTGACTTTC. This translates into CASSPRGFTSGANVLTF.

This sequence joins TRBV28 and TRBJ1-1; 8 positions agree with TRBD1. This CDR3 comprises 12 residues. Trimming removed 6 bases from V and 10 bases from J; junction bases left unmatched: 7. The V gene's germline CDR1 is MDHEN and CDR2 SYDVKM. Here the CDR3 reads CASRTGAKGAFF. The CDR3 DNA reads TGTGCCAGCAGGACAGGGGCTAAGGGAGCTTTCTTT.

The rearrangement uses TRBV4-2 and TRBJ1-4, with TRBD1 matching over 8 bases. Looked up from germline, CDR1 is LGHNA and CDR2 is YNFKEQ. The CDR3 totals 14 residues. V was clipped by 5 bases and J by 4 bases; unmatched bases: 3. The CDR3: CASSKTGDNEKLFF. Written as DNA, the CDR3 is TGTGCCAGCAGCAAGACAGGGGATAATGAAAAACTGTTTTTT.

This chain uses TRBV24-1 with TRBJ2-3; D may be TRBD1 or TRBD2 (6 bases each). The CDR3 length is 13 residues. Trimming shortened V by 12 bases and J by 0 bases, and 12 bases separated the two germline ends. Per germline, CDR1 KGHDR and CDR2 SFDVKD. The CDR3 DNA reads as TGTGCCGTAGGGGGGACTAGCACAGATACGCAGTATTTT. It translates to CAVGGTSTDTQYF.

Written as DNA, the CDR3 is TGTGCCAGCAGTTTTTCTGGGTCTGAGACCCAGTACTTC. As protein: CASSFSGSETQYF. The chain joins TRBV28 to TRBJ2-5, with D unclear. The V and J ends lost 3 bases and 5 bases respectively, with 10 bases between them. The CDR3 covers 13 residues. Germline-derived CDR1 and CDR2 are MDHEN and SYDVKM.

V gene TRBV9 combines with J gene TRBJ1-2; TRBD1 agrees at 7 bases. There are 18 residues in the CDR3. V lost 3 bases to trimming and J lost 4 bases; unmatched junction nucleotides: 18. Looked up from germline, CDR1 is SGDLS and CDR2 is YYNGEE. For the CDR3, the DNA is TGTGCCAGCAGCGACAGCAGGGGGGCACTCCAATCAGGCTATGGCTACACCTTC. It encodes CASSDSRGALQSGYGYTF.

This clone was detected once. The genes are TRBV6-5 and TRBJ1-6; D may be TRBD1 (5 bases). The V and J ends lost 0 bases and 9 bases respectively, with 6 bases between them. Germline V gives CDR1 MNHEY, CDR2 SVGAGI. This CDR3 spans 13 amino acids. Here the CDR3 reads CASSYSTVSPLHF. The CDR3 DNA reads as TGTGCCAGCAGTTACTCGACAGTTTCACCCCTCCACTTT.

This chain joins TRBV19 and TRBJ1-3; D remains ambiguous. Germline CDR1 LNHDA, CDR2 SQIVND (reference sequence). The ends were cut back, 2 bases at V and 0 bases at J, with 8 bases in the middle. The CDR3 spans 15 residues. CDR3 DNA sequence: TGTGCCAGTAGTATATCGGGCGACTCTGGAAACACCATATATTTT. Its protein is CASSISGDSGNTIYF.

The chain employs TRBV7-9 and TRBJ2-5; no definite D call. Germline V gene data show CDR1 as SEHNR and CDR2 as FQNEAQ (reference sequence). The V end was cut by 5 bases, the J end by 0 bases, with 10 bases between. The CDR3 spans 14 residues. In nucleotides, the CDR3 is TGTGCCAGCAGCGTAGACATAAACCAAGAGACCCAGTACTTC. This gives the protein CASSVDINQETQYF.

This sequence joins TRBV6-5 and TRBJ2-2; D may be TRBD2 (5 bases). Germline CDR1 is MNHEY and CDR2 is SVGAGI. The CDR3 spans 16 residues. With 2 bases removed from V and 0 bases from J, the gap between germline ends came to 10 bases. CDR3 nucleotide sequence: TGTGCCAGCAGTTACCTTACCGGGACGAACACCGGGGAGCTGTTTTTT. As protein: CASSYLTGTNTGELFF.

In this sample, this clone turned up once. This chain connects TRBV2 to TRBJ1-2; D ambiguous. Per the germline V gene, CDR1 is SNHLY and CDR2 is FYNNEI. This CDR3 has 12 amino acids. The V end lost 7 bases, the J end lost 7 bases, and 13 bases lay between the germline ends. This CDR3 is CASMSLGLGYTF. The CDR3 DNA is TGTGCCAGCATGTCCTTAGGGCTTGGCTACACCTTC.

The chain's CDR3 is CANRWGTANTEAFF. CDR3 nucleotide sequence: TGTGCCAATAGGTGGGGGACAGCGAACACTGAAGCTTTCTTT. The V and J genes are TRBV7-2 and TRBJ1-1; 7 bases match TRBD1. This CDR3 region has 14 residues. V lost 10 bases and J lost 1; bases outside the gene matches: 9. Germline CDR1 and CDR2: SGHTA and FQGNSA.

V and J are TRBV30 and TRBJ2-2; no clear D gene. CDR1 and CDR2 (germline): GTSNPN, SVGIG (reference sequence). CDR3 length equals 14 residues. V was pared by 2 bases and J by 4 bases, with 11 bases between. This CDR3 is CAWSPPLPTGELFF. DNA for the CDR3: TGTGCCTGGAGTCCCCCCCTCCCCACCGGGGAGCTGTTTTTT.

The V and J genes are TRBV4-3 and TRBJ2-3; a possible D gene is TRBD1 (5 bases). V was clipped by 0 bases and J by 3 bases, with 10 bases between them. CDR1 and CDR2 (germline): LGHNA, YSLEER. The CDR3 runs to 15 residues. The CDR3 spells CASSQDTGLTDTQYF. In DNA, the CDR3 is TGCGCCAGCAGCCAAGACACAGGTTTGACAGATACGCAGTATTTT.

The chain uses TRBV20-1 and TRBJ2-7; D remains unclear. V dropped 3 bases and J dropped 6 bases, with 15 bases sitting between them. Germline CDR1 and CDR2: DFQATT and SNEGSKA (reference sequence). The CDR3 extends over 13 amino acids. The chain's CDR3 is CSASPLMKGEQYV. The DNA of the CDR3 is TGCAGTGCTAGTCCCCTGATGAAGGGCGAGCAGTACGTC.